These 17 T cell receptor beta chains were sequenced from one sample in a study of T cell repertoires in cytomegalovirus infection. TCRdb re-called the reads through MiXCR, storing one row per CDR3 protein. The table has 640,000 or so distinct CDR3 sequences, around 30% seen once; the top ten hold 18%. These TCRs are of unknown antigen specificity. The sequences come from cultured PBMCs, collected from culture after CMV antigen stimulation. All receptors come from a human donor in good health (CMV status not recorded). Some clones in this sample may be carry-over from other donors' samples.

The V and J genes are TRBV20-1 and TRBJ1-5; weak D call: TRBD1 (5 bases). Trimming removed 6 bases from V and 0 bases from J, with 12 bases in between. CDR3 size: 14 residues. Per germline, CDR1 DFQATT and CDR2 SNEGSKA (reference sequence). CDR3 sequence reads: CSATGTASNQPQHF. The CDR3 region has the DNA TGCAGTGCCACCGGGACCGCTAGCAATCAGCCCCAGCATTTT.

In this sample, this clonotype turned up a few times. The chain links TRBV20-1 to TRBJ2-5; D perhaps matches TRBD2 (6 bases). V lost 3 bases and J lost 3, with 11 bases in between. From germline, CDR1 is DFQATT and CDR2 SNEGSKA (reference sequence). The CDR3 sequence is 13 residues long. Here the CDR3 reads CSARVWGEETQYF. In DNA form, the CDR3 reads TGCAGTGCTAGGGTTTGGGGGGAAGAGACCCAGTACTTC.

This clonotype was observed a few times. The chain is built from TRBV4-3 and TRBJ2-3; a possible D gene is TRBD1 (5 bases). Germline V gives CDR1 LGHNA, CDR2 YSLEER. Deletions cut 1 base from V and 4 bases from J, with 12 bases between. CDR3 length: 15 amino acids. The CDR3: CASSQVGRDADTQYF. Written as DNA, the CDR3 is TGCGCCAGCAGCCAAGTTGGCAGGGATGCAGATACGCAGTATTTT.

This clonotype has just a few counts. The chain is built from TRBV20-1 and TRBJ2-1; TRBD2 matches 12 bases. J was trimmed by 0 bases and V by 6 bases; bases with no gene match: 12. Per germline, CDR1 DFQATT and CDR2 SNEGSKA (reference sequence). This CDR3 spans 18 amino acids. CDR3 residues: CSADLAGGPLPSYNEQFF. CDR3 DNA sequence: TGCAGTGCGGACCTAGCGGGAGGGCCTCTCCCCTCCTACAATGAGCAGTTCTTC.

This clonotype was counted between two and nine times. The chain recombines TRBV4-1 with TRBJ2-5; no clear D. V was shortened by 2 bases and J by 5 bases, with 9 bases between the two germline ends. The germline CDR1 and CDR2 sequences are MGHRA and YSYEKL. This CDR3 region has 13 residues. In DNA, the CDR3 is TGCGCCAGCAGCCAATCCCCCCGGGAGACCCAGTACTTC. It is translated as CASSQSPRETQYF.

The chain joins TRBV15 to TRBJ2-7; D uncertain. Germline CDR1 and CDR2: LNHNV and YYDKDF (reference sequence). The CDR3 covers 14 residues. V lost 0 bases and J 3 bases, leaving 9 bases between the germline ends. The CDR3, as DNA: TGTGCCACCAGCAGAGAACGGGCCAACTACGAGCAGTACTTC. This translates into CATSRERANYEQYF. The full variable domain, rest sourced from reference TRBV15 and TRBJ2-7, is DAMVIQNPRYQVTQFGKPVTLSCSQTLNHNVMYWYQQKSSQAPKLLFHYYDKDFNNEADTPDNFQSRRPNTSFCFLDIRSPGLGDTAMYLCATSRERANYEQYFGPGTRLTVT.

This chain joins TRBV4-1 and TRBJ1-3, with D uncertain. Germline assignment: CDR1 MGHRA and CDR2 YSYEKL. V lost 5 bases and J 0 bases, leaving 11 bases between the germline ends. The CDR3 has 15 residues. CDR3 residues: CASSSPAYSGNTIYF. CDR3 bases: TGCGCCAGCAGCTCCCCAGCCTACTCTGGAAACACCATATATTTT.

Comments on this clonotype: A much more abundant neighbour one base away suggests this may be a read error. The rearrangement uses TRBV7-6 and TRBJ2-3; D is ambiguous. Per the germline V gene, CDR1 is SGHVS and CDR2 is FNYEAQ. CDR3 length: 16 residues. V was clipped by 2 bases and J by 4 bases, with 16 bases between them. CDR3 sequence: CASSLIGRAFPDTQYF. In nucleotides, the CDR3 is TGTGCCAGCAGCTTAATCGGTCGAGCGTTCCCAGATACGCAGTATTTT.

In its sample, this clonotype was seen a few times. The V gene is TRBV7-6, the J gene TRBJ2-4, with TRBD2 matching 7 bases. The CDR3 is 13 residues long. After removal of 4 bases from V and 8 bases from J, the junction contained 5 bases not matched to a gene. CDR1 and CDR2 (germline): SGHVS, FNYEAQ. As DNA, the CDR3 is TGTGCCAGCAGCTCCGTACGGGAGGACATTCAGTACTTC. It is translated as CASSSVREDIQYF.

The chain combines TRBV11-2 with TRBJ1-1; D is perhaps TRBD1 (6 bases). The CDR3 sequence is 14 residues long. Trimming took 2 bases from V and 10 from J, leaving 17 bases between them. Germline values: CDR1 SGHAT, CDR2 FQNNGV. The CDR3 protein is CASSLPTGRQGAFF. The CDR3 region has the DNA TGTGCCAGCAGCTTACCAACAGGGCGTCAGGGAGCTTTCTTT.

V is TRBV27 and J is TRBJ2-7, with TRBD2 identical over 9 bases. This CDR3 spans 14 amino acids. V lost 2 bases, J lost 6 bases, and 5 bases stayed unmatched. The germline gives CDR1 MNHEY, CDR2 SMNVEV (reference sequence). Here the CDR3 reads CASSLIAGAGEQYF. The CDR3 region has the DNA TGTGCCAGCAGTTTAATAGCGGGAGCAGGCGAGCAGTACTTC.

The genes are TRBV5-4 and TRBJ2-1; no definite D call. Trimming removed 4 bases from V and 3 bases from J, with 14 bases in between. The CDR3 is 15 amino acids. The germline gives CDR1 SGHNT, CDR2 YYREEE (reference sequence). The CDR3 here is CASSPAVPRYNEQFF. The CDR3 DNA follows: TGTGCCAGCAGCCCTGCCGTTCCCCGCTACAATGAGCAGTTCTTC. Full variable domain (remainder filled in from reference TRBV5-4 and TRBJ2-1): ETGVTQSPTHLIKTRGQQVTLRCSSQSGHNTVSWYQQALGQGPQFIFQYYREEENGRGNFPPRFSGLQFPNYSSELNVNALELDDSALYLCASSPAVPRYNEQFFGPGTRLTVL.

The V call is TRBV7-6, the J call TRBJ1-1; D might be TRBD1 (5 bases). Trimming pared 5 bases from V and 3 bases from J, leaving 16 bases between. The germline V gene has CDR1 SGHVS and CDR2 FNYEAQ. The CDR3 has 15 amino acids. The CDR3, as DNA: TGTGCCAGCAGCCCCGGCTTTTCGGGGGACACTGAAGCTTTCTTT. Translation: CASSPGFSGDTEAFF.

This clonotype has a single count. The chain combines TRBV4-1 with TRBJ2-4; a possible D gene is TRBD1 (5 bases). Germline V CDR1 and CDR2: MGHRA, YSYEKL. V lost 6 bases to trimming and J lost 6 bases, with 12 bases between them. CDR3 length: 13 residues. The CDR3 coding sequence is TGCGCCAGCAGAGCGACAGATTTAAACATTCAGTACTTC. Protein: CASRATDLNIQYF.

The V call is TRBV11-2, the J call TRBJ2-1; D is uncertain. Germline CDR1 SGHAT, CDR2 FQNNGV. The CDR3 runs to 13 residues. Trimming removed 1 base from V and 7 bases from J, with 8 bases in between. The CDR3 region has the DNA TGTGCCAGCAGCTTAGGGGTTAGTAATGAGCAGTTCTTC. Translation gives CASSLGVSNEQFF. The whole variable domain, filled in from reference TRBV11-2 and TRBJ2-1, reads EAGVAQSPRYKIIEKRQSVAFWCNPISGHATLYWYQQILGQGPKLLIQFQNNGVVDDSQLPKDRFSAERLKGVDSTLKIQPAKLEDSAVYLCASSLGVSNEQFFGPGTRLTVL.

V and J are TRBV4-1 and TRBJ2-7, with 8 nucleotides matching TRBD1. Germline V gene data show CDR1 as MGHRA and CDR2 as YSYEKL. V lost 4 bases, J lost 2 bases, and 13 bases stayed unmatched. The CDR3 loop spans 17 amino acids. The CDR3 loop reads CASSPTRSGQATYEQYF. The CDR3 nucleotides are TGCGCCAGCAGCCCCACACGCTCGGGACAGGCAACCTACGAGCAGTACTTC.

This clonotype was detected only a few times. The chain links TRBV6-1 to TRBJ1-2; D is unclear. Germline-derived CDR1 and CDR2 are MNHNS and SASEGT. V dropped 2 bases and J dropped 4 bases, with 20 bases sitting between them. This CDR3 has 17 residues. This CDR3 reads CASSERGPTVPPYGYTF. Here the CDR3 DNA reads TGTGCCAGCAGTGAACGTGGGCCGACCGTCCCGCCCTATGGCTACACCTTC.